This TCR beta chain came from a study of T cells in Graves' hyperthyroidism and ophthalmopathy. RNA transcripts served as the template for amplifying TCR beta CDR3 regions. First-round RT-PCR targeting the TCR CDR3 was performed with the HTBI primer set. TCRdb re-analysed the multiplex PCR reads in MiXCR, keeping a single row per CDR3 protein. The table records hundreds of thousands of distinct CDR3 sequences, 12% to 15% of them present only once. This clonotype was detected many times. This CDR3 comprises 14 residues. Germline loops: CDR1 SGHNT, CDR2 YENEEA. V was clipped by 5 bases and J by 1 base, with 11 bases between them.

This TCR came from a woman between 18 and 30 years old with Graves' hyperthyroidism. V and J are TRBV11-3 and TRBJ2-5; D perhaps matches TRBD1 (6 bases). Sequencing input: blood. CDR3 in amino acids: CASSQQGVQETQYF. DNA for the CDR3: TGTGCCAGCAGCCAACAGGGAGTCCAAGAGACCCAGTACTTC.